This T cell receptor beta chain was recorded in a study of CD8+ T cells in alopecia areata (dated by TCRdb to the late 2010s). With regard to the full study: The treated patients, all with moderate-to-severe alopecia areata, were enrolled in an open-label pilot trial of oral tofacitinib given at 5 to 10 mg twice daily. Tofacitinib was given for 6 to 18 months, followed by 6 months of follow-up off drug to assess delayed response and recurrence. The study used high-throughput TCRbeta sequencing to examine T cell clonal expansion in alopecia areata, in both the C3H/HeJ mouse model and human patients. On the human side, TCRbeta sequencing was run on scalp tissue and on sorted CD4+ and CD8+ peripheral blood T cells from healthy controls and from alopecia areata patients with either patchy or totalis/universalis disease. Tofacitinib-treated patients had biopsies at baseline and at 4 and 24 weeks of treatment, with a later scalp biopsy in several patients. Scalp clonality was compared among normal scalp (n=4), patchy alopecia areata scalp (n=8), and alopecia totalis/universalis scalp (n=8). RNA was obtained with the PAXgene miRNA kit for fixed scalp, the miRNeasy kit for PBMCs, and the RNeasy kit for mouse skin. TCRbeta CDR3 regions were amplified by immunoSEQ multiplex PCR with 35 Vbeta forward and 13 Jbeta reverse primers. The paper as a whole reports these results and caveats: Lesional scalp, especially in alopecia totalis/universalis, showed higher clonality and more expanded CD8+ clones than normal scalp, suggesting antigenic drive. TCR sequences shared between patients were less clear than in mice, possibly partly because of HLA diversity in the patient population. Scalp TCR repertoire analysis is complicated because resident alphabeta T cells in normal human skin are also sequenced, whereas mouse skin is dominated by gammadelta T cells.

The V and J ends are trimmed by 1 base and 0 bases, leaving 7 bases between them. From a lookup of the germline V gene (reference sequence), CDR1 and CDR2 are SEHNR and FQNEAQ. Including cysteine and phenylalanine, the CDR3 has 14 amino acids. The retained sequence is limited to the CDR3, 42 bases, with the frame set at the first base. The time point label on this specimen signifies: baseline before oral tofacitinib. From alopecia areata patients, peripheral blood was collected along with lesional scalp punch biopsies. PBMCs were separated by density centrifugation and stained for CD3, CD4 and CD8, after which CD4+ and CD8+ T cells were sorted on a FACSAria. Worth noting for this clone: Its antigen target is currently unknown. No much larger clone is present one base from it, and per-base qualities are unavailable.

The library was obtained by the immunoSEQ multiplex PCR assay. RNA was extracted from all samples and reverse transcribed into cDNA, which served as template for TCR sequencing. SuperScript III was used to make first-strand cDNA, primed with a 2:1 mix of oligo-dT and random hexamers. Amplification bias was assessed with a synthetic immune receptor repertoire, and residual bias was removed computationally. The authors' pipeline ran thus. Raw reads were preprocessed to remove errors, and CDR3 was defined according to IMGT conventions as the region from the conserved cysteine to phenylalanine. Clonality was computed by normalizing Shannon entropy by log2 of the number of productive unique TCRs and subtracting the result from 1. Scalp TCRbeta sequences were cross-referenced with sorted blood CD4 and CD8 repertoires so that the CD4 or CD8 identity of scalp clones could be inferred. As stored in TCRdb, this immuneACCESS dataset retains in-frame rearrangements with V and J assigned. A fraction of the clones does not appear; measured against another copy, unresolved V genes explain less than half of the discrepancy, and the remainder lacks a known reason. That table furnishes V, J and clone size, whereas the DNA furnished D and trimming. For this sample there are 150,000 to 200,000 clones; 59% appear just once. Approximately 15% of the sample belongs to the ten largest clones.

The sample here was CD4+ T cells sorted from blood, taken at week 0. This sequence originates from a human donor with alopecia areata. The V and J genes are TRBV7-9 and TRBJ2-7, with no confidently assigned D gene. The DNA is TGTGCCAGCAGCTTAGAACAGAGCTCCTACGAGCAGTACTTC. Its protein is CASSLEQSSYEQYF.